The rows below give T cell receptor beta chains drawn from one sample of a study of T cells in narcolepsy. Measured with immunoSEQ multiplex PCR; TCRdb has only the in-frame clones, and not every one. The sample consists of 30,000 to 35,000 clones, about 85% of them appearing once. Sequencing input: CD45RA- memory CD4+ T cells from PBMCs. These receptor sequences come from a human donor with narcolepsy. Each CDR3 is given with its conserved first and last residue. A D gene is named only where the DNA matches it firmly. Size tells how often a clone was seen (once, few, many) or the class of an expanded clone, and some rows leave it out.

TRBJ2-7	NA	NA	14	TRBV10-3	CAISGMGSSYEQYF	TGTGCCATCAGTGGAATGGGGAGCTCCTACGAGCAGTACTTC
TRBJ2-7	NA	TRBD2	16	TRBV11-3	CASSLQTSGSVARQYF	TGTGCCAGCAGCCTTCAGACTAGCGGGAGTGTCGCTAGGCAGTACTTC
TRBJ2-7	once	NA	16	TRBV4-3	CASSQDALRGSYEQYF	TGCGCCAGCAGCCAAGATGCCCTCAGGGGCTCCTACGAGCAGTACTTC
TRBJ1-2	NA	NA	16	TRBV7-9	CASSPSPQGYPYGYTF	TGTGCCAGCAGCCCATCGCCCCAGGGCTACCCCTATGGCTACACCTTC
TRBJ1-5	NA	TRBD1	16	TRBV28	CASSTTTGLGSQPQHF	TGTGCCAGCAGTACCACGACAGGGCTGGGGAGTCAGCCCCAGCATTTT
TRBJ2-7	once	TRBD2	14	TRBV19	CASSIGLAGDEQYF	TGTGCCAGTAGTATAGGACTAGCGGGAGACGAGCAGTACTTC
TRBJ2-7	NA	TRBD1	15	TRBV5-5	CASSTRDRETYEQYF	TGTGCCAGCAGCACCCGGGACAGGGAGACGTACGAGCAGTACTTC
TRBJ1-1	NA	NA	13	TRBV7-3	CASSPQENTEAFF	TGTGCCAGCAGCCCACAGGAGAACACTGAAGCTTTCTTT
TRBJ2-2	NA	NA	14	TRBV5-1	CASSLDRSTGELFF	TGCGCCAGCAGCCTCGACAGGAGCACCGGGGAGCTGTTTTTT
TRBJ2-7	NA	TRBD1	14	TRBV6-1	CASSARQGVVEQYF	TGTGCCAGCAGTGCCCGACAGGGTGTAGTCGAGCAGTACTTC
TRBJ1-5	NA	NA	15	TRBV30	CAWSVGQSLRQPQHF	TGTGCCTGGAGTGTAGGGCAGTCCCTCAGGCAGCCCCAGCATTTT
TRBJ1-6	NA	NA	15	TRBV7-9	CASSLGSSYNSPLHF	TGTGCCAGCAGCTTAGGCAGCTCCTATAATTCACCCCTCCACTTT
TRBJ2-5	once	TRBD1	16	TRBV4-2	CASSQGQGAGEKTQYF	TGTGCCAGCAGCCAAGGACAGGGGGCGGGGGAAAAGACCCAGTACTTC
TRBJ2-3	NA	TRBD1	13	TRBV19	CASQDRDADTQYF	TGTGCCAGCCAGGACAGGGACGCAGATACGCAGTATTTT
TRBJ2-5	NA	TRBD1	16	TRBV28	CASSLWDRNVQETQYF	TGTGCCAGCAGTTTATGGGACAGGAACGTACAAGAGACCCAGTACTTC
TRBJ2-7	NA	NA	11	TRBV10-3	CAAKTGREQYF	TGTGCCGCCAAGACAGGCCGGGAGCAGTACTTC
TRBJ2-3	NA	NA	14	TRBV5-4	CASSSGRREDTQYF	TGTGCCAGCAGCTCCGGTCGGAGGGAGGATACGCAGTATTTT
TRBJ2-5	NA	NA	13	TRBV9	CASSVASQETQYF	TGTGCCAGCAGCGTAGCTTCCCAAGAGACCCAGTACTTC
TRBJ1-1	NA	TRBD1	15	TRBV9	CASSARTGKSTEAFF	TGTGCCAGCAGCGCTCGGACAGGGAAGAGCACTGAAGCTTTCTTT
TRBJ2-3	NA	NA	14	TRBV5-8	CASSLVIGSDTQYF	TGTGCCAGCAGCTTGGTGATTGGATCAGATACGCAGTATTTT
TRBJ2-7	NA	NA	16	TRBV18	CASSPPSRGSSYEQYF	TGTGCCAGCTCACCCCCTTCGAGAGGGAGCTCCTACGAGCAGTACTTC
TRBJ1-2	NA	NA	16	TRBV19	CASSHPGRQTNYGYTF	TGTGCCAGTAGTCATCCCGGCCGACAGACTAACTATGGCTACACCTTC
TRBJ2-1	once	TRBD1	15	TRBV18	CASSPRQGADNEQFF	TGTGCCAGCTCACCGCGGCAGGGGGCTGACAATGAGCAGTTCTTC
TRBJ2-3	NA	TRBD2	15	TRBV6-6	CASSYRGGRGDTQYF	TGTGCCAGCAGTTATCGGGGCGGGAGGGGTGATACGCAGTATTTT
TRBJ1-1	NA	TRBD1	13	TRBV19	CASRGQLWTEAFF	TGTGCCAGTAGGGGACAGCTGTGGACTGAAGCTTTCTTT
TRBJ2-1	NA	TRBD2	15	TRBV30	CAWFPGTSGKNEQFF	TGTGCCTGGTTCCCTGGGACTAGCGGGAAGAATGAGCAGTTCTTC
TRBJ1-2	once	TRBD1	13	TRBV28	CASSSLILSTGVF	TGTGCCAGCAGTTCGCTAATTCTCTCGACAGGGGTCTTC
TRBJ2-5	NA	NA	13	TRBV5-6	CASSLGNQETQYF	TGTGCCAGCAGCTTGGGAAACCAAGAGACCCAGTACTTC
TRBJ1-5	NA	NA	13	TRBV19	CASSILGDQPQHF	TGTGCCAGTAGTATCCTTGGCGATCAGCCCCAGCATTTT
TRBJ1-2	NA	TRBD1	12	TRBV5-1	CASGTGFYGYTF	TGCGCCAGCGGGACAGGGTTCTATGGCTACACCTTC
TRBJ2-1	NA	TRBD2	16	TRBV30	CAWRGEGLAGHNEQFF	TGTGCCTGGAGGGGCGAGGGACTAGCGGGACACAATGAGCAGTTCTTC
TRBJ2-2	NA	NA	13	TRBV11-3	CASSWEGTGELFF	TGTGCCAGCAGCTGGGAAGGCACCGGGGAGCTGTTTTTT
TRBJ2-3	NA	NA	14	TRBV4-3	CASSQGSGRDTQYF	TGCGCCAGCAGCCAAGGCTCGGGAAGAGATACGCAGTATTTT
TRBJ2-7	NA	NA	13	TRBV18	CASSPQGSREQYF	TGTGCCAGCTCACCACAGGGGAGCCGCGAGCAGTACTTC
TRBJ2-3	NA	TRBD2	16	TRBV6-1	CASSVAAGGLIDTQYF	TGTGCCAGCAGTGTAGCAGCGGGAGGGCTAATAGATACGCAGTATTTT
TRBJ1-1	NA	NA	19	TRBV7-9	CASSLVNTNLQGGNTEAFF	TGTGCCAGCAGCTTAGTAAACACTAATCTACAGGGTGGAAACACTGAAGCTTTCTTT
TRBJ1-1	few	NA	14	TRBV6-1	CASNFGFFGAEAFF	TGTGCCAGCAACTTCGGATTCTTCGGAGCTGAAGCTTTCTTT
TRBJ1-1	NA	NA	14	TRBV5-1	CASSLHPGNTEAFF	TGCGCCAGCAGCCTCCATCCGGGGAACACTGAAGCTTTCTTT
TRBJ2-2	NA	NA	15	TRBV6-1	CASSPMTGRPGELFF	TGTGCCAGCAGCCCTATGACAGGGAGGCCCGGGGAGCTGTTTTTT
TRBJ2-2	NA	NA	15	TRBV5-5	CASSLAQGNTGELFF	TGTGCCAGCAGCTTGGCCCAGGGGAACACCGGGGAGCTGTTTTTT
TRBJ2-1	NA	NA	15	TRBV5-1	CASASGESSYNEQFF	TGCGCCAGCGCCTCAGGGGAGAGCTCCTACAATGAGCAGTTCTTC
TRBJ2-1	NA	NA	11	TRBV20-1	CSAWGLNEQFF	TGCAGTGCGTGGGGGCTAAATGAGCAGTTCTTC
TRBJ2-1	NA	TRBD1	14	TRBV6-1	CASSARQGDGEQFF	TGTGCCAGCAGTGCCAGACAGGGGGACGGTGAGCAGTTCTTC
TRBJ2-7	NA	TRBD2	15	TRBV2	CASSEQTSGSYEQYF	TGTGCCAGCAGTGAACAGACTAGCGGGTCCTACGAGCAGTACTTC
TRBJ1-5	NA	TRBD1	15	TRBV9	CASSVEGQPNQPQHF	TGTGCCAGCAGCGTAGAGGGACAGCCAAATCAGCCCCAGCATTTT
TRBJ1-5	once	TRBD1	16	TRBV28	CASSKRPEGGSQPQHF	TGTGCCAGCAGTAAAAGGCCGGAAGGGGGCAGTCAGCCCCAGCATTTT
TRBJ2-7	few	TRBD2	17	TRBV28	CASSLGTGMTSGREQYF	TGTGCCAGCAGTTTAGGGACAGGGATGACTAGCGGGAGGGAGCAGTACTTC
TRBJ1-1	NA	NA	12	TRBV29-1	CSARFSVAEAFF	TGCAGCGCTCGATTCTCCGTCGCTGAAGCTTTCTTT
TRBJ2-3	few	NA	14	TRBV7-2	CASSSRGFTDTQYF	TGTGCCAGCAGCTCTAGGGGGTTCACAGATACGCAGTATTTT